The 21 T cell receptor beta chains in this list originate from one sample, sequenced in a study of blood T cell repertoires in COVID-19. TCRdb's table, derived via immunoSEQ multiplex PCR, lists solely in-frame clones and lacks some. This table has some 180,000 clones, 84% appearing once. Material for sequencing was peripheral blood. The origin of the receptors is a man in his 70s with active or convalescent COVID-19.

This chain links TRBV25-1 with TRBJ2-3, with 9 bases that match TRBD2. This CDR3 comprises 17 residues. Germline V CDR1 and CDR2: MGHDK, SYGVNS. Trimming at V came to 2 bases and at J to 4 bases, leaving 10 bases not matched to a gene. The CDR3 region is CASSESLVASGADTQYF. CDR3 coding DNA: TGTGCCAGCAGTGAAAGTCTGGTCGCTAGCGGGGCAGATACGCAGTATTTT. The variable domain in full, completed from reference TRBV25-1 and TRBJ2-3, reads EADIYQTPRYLVIGTGKKITLECSQTMGHDKMYWYQQDPGMELHLIHYSYGVNSTEKGDLSSESTVSRIRTEHFPLTLESARPSHTSQYLCASSESLVASGADTQYFGPGTRLTVL.

The chain employs TRBV7-8 and TRBJ1-4; D might be TRBD1 (6 bases). Trimming left V 1 base short and J 4 bases short, with 10 bases between. Per germline, CDR1 SGHVS and CDR2 FQNEAQ. This CDR3 region has 15 residues. This CDR3 reads CASSLEGHYNEKLFF. The CDR3 DNA reads as TGTGCCAGCAGCTTAGAGGGACACTATAATGAAAAACTGTTTTTT.

This clone occurred a few times. The chain uses TRBV7-8 and TRBJ2-5; 10 nucleotides match TRBD2. Germline CDR1 is SGHVS and CDR2 is FQNEAQ. V was clipped by 1 base and J by 6 bases; unmatched bases: 5. This CDR3 spans 15 amino acids. The CDR3 DNA sequence: TGTGCCAGCAGCTTAGTAGCGGGGGGAATGAAGACCCAGTACTTC. Translated, it gives CASSLVAGGMKTQYF.

The rearrangement uses TRBV28 and TRBJ2-7; D is unclear. CDR3 size: 15 residues. V lost 5 bases and J lost 0, with 14 bases in between. Germline CDR1 MDHEN, CDR2 SYDVKM. CDR3: CASSPPGLSSYEQYF. As DNA, the CDR3 is TGTGCCAGCAGTCCCCCGGGTCTGAGCTCCTACGAGCAGTACTTC.

This chain uses TRBV18 with TRBJ1-5; D perhaps matches TRBD1 (6 bases). Deletions cut 4 bases from V and 4 bases from J, with 17 bases between. This CDR3 spans 16 amino acids. Germline assignment: CDR1 KGHSH and CDR2 LQKENI. The CDR3 DNA sequence: TGTGCCAGCTCACGCATTACAGGGAGGGGGAATCAGCCCCAGCATTTT. Its protein product is CASSRITGRGNQPQHF.

A few counts support this clone. The chain combines TRBV27 with TRBJ1-5; 8 positions match TRBD1. V trimming: 5 bases; J trimming: 5 bases; junction bases outside the gene matches: 8. The CDR3 contains 15 residues. CDR1 is MNHEY, CDR2 SMNVEV, per germline (reference sequence). The CDR3 spells CASSRGTGVYQPQHF. As DNA, the CDR3 is TGTGCCAGCAGTCGTGGGACAGGTGTTTATCAGCCCCAGCATTTT.

This clone has just one count. V usage is TRBV19 and J usage is TRBJ2-3; the match to TRBD2 covers 7 bases. The CDR3 is made up of 15 amino acids. Germline trimming cut 5 bases from V and 1 base from J; bases unmatched to any gene: 6. Germline CDR1 reads LNHDA; CDR2 reads SQIVND (reference sequence). Written as DNA, the CDR3 is TGTGCCAGTAGTCCCCAGCGGGATGGCACAGATACGCAGTATTTT. Protein sequence: CASSPQRDGTDTQYF.

The chain links TRBV28 to TRBJ1-2; D gene unclear. The germline gives CDR1 MDHEN, CDR2 SYDVKM. V lost 5 bases to trimming and J lost 4 bases, with 14 bases between them. The length of the CDR3 is 14 residues. CDR3 in amino acids: CASSVTMTTYGYTF. CDR3 bases: TGTGCCAGCAGTGTCACGATGACAACCTATGGCTACACCTTC.

V and J are TRBV14 and TRBJ2-2, with D unresolved. The V and J ends lost 0 bases and 2 bases respectively, with 7 bases between them. This CDR3 spans 15 amino acids. Germline loops: CDR1 SGHDN, CDR2 FVKESK. The CDR3 DNA reads as TGTGCCAGCAGCCAAGATCTCCCCAACACCGGGGAGCTGTTTTTT. Amino acid sequence: CASSQDLPNTGELFF.

This chain uses TRBV25-1 with TRBJ2-7; the D gene is possibly TRBD1 (5 bases). Germline-derived CDR1 and CDR2 are MGHDK and SYGVNS. Trimming took 3 bases from V and 0 from J, leaving 12 bases between them. This CDR3 has 15 residues. This CDR3 reads CASSEGLDVSYEQYF. CDR3 nucleotides: TGTGCCAGCAGTGAGGGGCTGGACGTCTCCTACGAGCAGTACTTC.

V usage is TRBV7-8 and J usage is TRBJ2-2; the D is unclear. The CDR3 totals 15 residues. Germline V gene data show CDR1 as SGHVS and CDR2 as FQNEAQ. V lost 1 base and J lost 0, with 6 bases in between. Here the CDR3 reads CASSLGSPNTGELFF. CDR3 nucleotides: TGTGCCAGCAGCTTAGGGAGCCCGAACACCGGGGAGCTGTTTTTT. Complete variable domain (other parts from reference TRBV7-8 and TRBJ2-2): GAGVSQSPRYKVAKRGQDVALRCDPISGHVSLFWYQQALGQGPEFLTYFQNEAQLDKSGLPSDRFFAERPEGSVSTLKIQRTQQEDSAVYLCASSLGSPNTGELFFGEGSRLTVL.

V and J are TRBV29-1 and TRBJ2-1; TRBD2 might be the D (6 bases). The length of the CDR3 is 11 residues. Between the trimmed V and J ends, which lost 7 bases and 7 bases, there was a span of 11 bases. Germline values: CDR1 SQVTM, CDR2 ANQGSEA. The CDR3 DNA follows: TGCAGCGCTTTCCGGGAGAATGAGCAGTTCTTC. Protein sequence: CSAFRENEQFF.

This clone was recorded a few times. V and J are TRBV24-1 and TRBJ1-5; 7 positions agree with TRBD1. The CDR3 is 15 residues long. Trimming took 3 bases from V and 7 from J; bases not matched to a gene: 8. CDR1 and CDR2 (germline): KGHDR, SFDVKD. CDR3 DNA sequence: TGTGCCACCAGTGATCCCCGACAGGGCGGACAGCCCCAGCATTTT. Translated, it gives CATSDPRQGGQPQHF.

V is TRBV19 and J is TRBJ1-2; D remains unclear. The CDR3 length is 14 residues. V was shortened by 7 bases and J by 11 bases, with 23 bases between the two germline ends. Per germline, CDR1 LNHDA and CDR2 SQIVND (reference sequence). CDR3 nucleotides: TGTGCCAGTACCGAAGCCAAACAGCTAACTTTTTACACCTTC. Protein sequence: CASTEAKQLTFYTF.

The gene calls are TRBV9 and TRBJ2-1; 9 nucleotides align to TRBD1. V was clipped by 3 bases and J by 7 bases; unmatched bases: 8. This CDR3 is 15 amino acids long. CDR1 is SGDLS, CDR2 YYNGEE, per germline. Written as DNA, the CDR3 is TGTGCCAGCAGCGGCGGACAGGGGAATTGGAATGAGCAGTTCTTC. It yields the protein CASSGGQGNWNEQFF.

This CDR3 reads CASSLDPSRSAVEQFF. The CDR3, as DNA: TGTGCCAGCAGCTTGGACCCATCTAGATCAGCGGTTGAGCAGTTCTTC. The rearrangement links TRBV11-3 to TRBJ2-1; TRBD2 is a possible D gene (5 bases). Trimming took off 3 bases at V and 9 bases at J, with 21 bases between the two ends. The germline V gene encodes CDR1 SGHNT and CDR2 YENEEA. There are 16 residues in the CDR3.

This chain uses TRBV28 with TRBJ2-1, with D possibly being TRBD2 (6 bases). V gave up 6 bases and J gave up 3 bases, with 15 bases separating them. The CDR3 consists of 15 residues. Germline assignment: CDR1 MDHEN and CDR2 SYDVKM. For the CDR3, the DNA is TGTGCCAGCAGAGCCGCGGGACTTAACTACAATGAGCAGTTCTTC. Translation: CASRAAGLNYNEQFF.

The J gene is TRBJ2-7, the V gene TRBV18; D might be TRBD2 (5 bases). CDR3 length: 15 amino acids. Germline V CDR1 and CDR2: KGHSH, LQKENI. Trimming shortened V by 3 bases and J by 5 bases, and 17 bases separated the two germline ends. The chain's CDR3 is CASSPSPTGFDEQYF. The CDR3 DNA sequence: TGTGCCAGCTCACCCAGTCCCACGGGATTTGACGAGCAGTACTTC. Full variable domain (missing parts from reference TRBV18 and TRBJ2-7): NAGVMQNPRHLVRRRGQEARLRCSPMKGHSHVYWYRQLPEEGLKFMVYLQKENIIDESGMPKERFSAEFPKEGPSILRIQQVVRGDSAAYFCASSPSPTGFDEQYFGPGTRLTVT.

The rearrangement links TRBV10-2 to TRBJ1-2; 9 nucleotides align to TRBD1. Germline V CDR1 and CDR2: WSHSY, SAAADI. The CDR3 runs 16 residues. J gave up 4 bases and V 5 bases, and 11 bases lay outside the gene matches. The CDR3 coding sequence is TGCGCCAGCAGTCCCAAGCCGGGACAGGGCGGCTATGGCTACACCTTC. The encoded protein is CASSPKPGQGGYGYTF.

The chain is built from TRBV29-1 and TRBJ1-1; TRBD1 agrees at 7 bases. Germline V gives CDR1 SQVTM, CDR2 ANQGSEA. CDR3 length equals 13 residues. V shed 7 bases, J shed 5 bases, and the junction held 10 bases outside the gene matches. The CDR3 spells CSASRRGLTEAFF. CDR3 sequence (DNA): TGCAGCGCCTCGCGGAGGGGGCTGACTGAAGCTTTCTTT.

V is TRBV27 and J is TRBJ2-3; 9 bases are a match to TRBD1. The CDR3 covers 16 residues. V gave up 6 bases and J gave up 5 bases; unmatched junction bases: 12. The germline CDR1 and CDR2 sequences are MNHEY and SMNVEV (reference sequence). The CDR3 sequence is CASSLTGGLGIDTQYF. CDR3 DNA sequence: TGTGCCAGCAGCTTAACAGGGGGCTTAGGTATAGATACGCAGTATTTT.